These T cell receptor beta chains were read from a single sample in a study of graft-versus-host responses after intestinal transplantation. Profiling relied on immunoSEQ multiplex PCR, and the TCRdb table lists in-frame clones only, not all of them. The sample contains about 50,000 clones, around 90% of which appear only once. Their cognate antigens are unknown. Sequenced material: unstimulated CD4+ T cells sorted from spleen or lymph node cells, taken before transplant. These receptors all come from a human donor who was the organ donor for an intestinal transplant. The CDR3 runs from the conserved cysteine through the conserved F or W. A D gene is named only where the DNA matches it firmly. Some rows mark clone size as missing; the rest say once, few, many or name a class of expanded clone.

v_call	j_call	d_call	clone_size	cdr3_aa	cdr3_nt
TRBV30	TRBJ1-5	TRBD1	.	CAWRPRTGFQPQHF	TGTGCCTGGAGACCACGGACAGGGTTTCAGCCCCAGCATTTT
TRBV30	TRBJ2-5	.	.	CAWSAPRAQYF	TGTGCCTGGAGTGCCCCAAGGGCTCAGTACTTC
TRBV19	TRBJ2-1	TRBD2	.	CASSPGTSPYNEQFF	TGTGCCAGTTCGCCCGGGACTAGCCCCTACAATGAGCAGTTCTTC
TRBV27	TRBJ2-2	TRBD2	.	CASSWGLAGPNTGELFF	TGTGCCAGCAGTTGGGGACTAGCGGGACCAAACACCGGGGAGCTGTTTTTT
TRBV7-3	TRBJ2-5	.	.	CASSLIPGAKETQYF	TGTGCCAGCAGCTTAATACCAGGCGCTAAAGAGACCCAGTACTTC
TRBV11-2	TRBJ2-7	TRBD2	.	CASSLGGTSGSGEQYF	TGTGCCAGCAGCTTAGGCGGGACTAGCGGGAGTGGCGAGCAGTACTTC
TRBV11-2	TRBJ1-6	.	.	CASSLEVTGNSPLHF	TGTGCCAGCAGCTTAGAGGTGACAGGAAATTCACCCCTCCACTTT
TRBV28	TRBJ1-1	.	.	CASSSLRGGGEAFF	TGTGCCAGCAGTTCGCTCAGGGGCGGGGGTGAAGCTTTCTTT
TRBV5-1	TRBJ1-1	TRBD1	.	CASSLAVPGQGKTFF	TGCGCCAGCAGCTTGGCCGTACCGGGACAGGGGAAAACTTTCTTT
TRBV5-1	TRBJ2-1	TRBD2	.	CASSLGASGRSYEQFF	TGCGCCAGCAGCTTGGGGGCTAGCGGGAGAAGCTATGAGCAGTTCTTC
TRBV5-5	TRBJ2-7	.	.	CASSYGTTPYEQYF	TGTGCCAGCAGCTACGGGACCACGCCCTACGAGCAGTACTTC
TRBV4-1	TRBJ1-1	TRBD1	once	CASSRTGMNTEAFF	TGCGCCAGCAGCCGGACAGGGATGAACACTGAAGCTTTCTTT
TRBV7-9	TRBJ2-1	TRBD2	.	CASSFRLAGNNEQFF	TGTGCCAGCAGCTTTAGGCTAGCGGGAAACAATGAGCAGTTCTTC
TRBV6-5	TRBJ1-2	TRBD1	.	CASSYGPGQGNGYTF	TGTGCCAGCAGTTACGGCCCGGGACAGGGGAATGGCTACACCTTC
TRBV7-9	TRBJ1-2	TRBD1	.	CASSKPGTGYPYGYTF	TGTGCCAGCAGTAAGCCCGGGACAGGGTACCCGTATGGCTACACCTTC
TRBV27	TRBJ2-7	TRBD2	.	CASSLTSGSYEQYF	TGTGCCAGCAGTTTAACTAGCGGCTCCTACGAGCAGTACTTC